One T cell receptor beta chain is described in this entry. Its antigen is unknown. V trimming: 5 bases; J trimming: 2 bases; junction bases outside the gene matches: 15. This CDR3 has 18 residues. Germline V gene sequence: CDR1 MDHEN, CDR2 SYDVKM. These data originate in a study of cytomegalovirus exposure and HLA in healthy donors. The study's findings and limits: A later analysis linked a missense variant in DCLRE1C to the trimming of TCR beta V and J genes. Most TCR beta V segments were productive about 87% or about 30% of the time in an earlier analysis.

The PCR made use of 60 Vbeta and 13 Jbeta primers. The assay was immunoSEQ multiplex PCR, and TCRdb's table has in-frame clones only and misses some. Of roughly 76,000 clones listed, around 79% are singletons. This sequence was found in a man aged 25 to 40 in good health and CMV-seronegative. The chain uses TRBV28 and TRBJ1-2; 9 bases align to TRBD1. The sequencing input was PBMCs. DNA for the CDR3: TGTGCCAGCAGTGGAGCCTCAAACAGGGGGCTTCCGAACTATGGCTACACCTTC. Translation: CASSGASNRGLPNYGYTF.